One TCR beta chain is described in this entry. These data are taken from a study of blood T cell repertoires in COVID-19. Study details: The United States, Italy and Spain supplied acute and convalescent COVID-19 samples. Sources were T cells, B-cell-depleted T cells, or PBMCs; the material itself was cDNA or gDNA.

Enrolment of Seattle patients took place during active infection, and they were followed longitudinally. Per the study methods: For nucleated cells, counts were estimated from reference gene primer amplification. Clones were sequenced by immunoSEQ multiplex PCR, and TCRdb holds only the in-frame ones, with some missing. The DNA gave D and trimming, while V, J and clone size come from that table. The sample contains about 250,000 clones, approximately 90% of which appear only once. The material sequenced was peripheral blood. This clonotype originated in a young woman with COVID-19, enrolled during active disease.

CDR3 residues: CAWSAGEDTEAFF. The CDR3 coding sequence is TGTGCCTGGAGTGCAGGGGAAGACACTGAAGCTTTCTTT. The chain employs TRBV30 and TRBJ1-1; possible D gene TRBD1, 6 bases. This CDR3 comprises 13 residues. Germline assignment: CDR1 GTSNPN and CDR2 SVGIG (reference sequence). V lost 1 base and J lost 3, with 9 bases in between.